The clone carrying this TCR beta chain was counted only a few times. Antigen: not known. TCRdb reanalysed the RT-PCR reads using MiXCR and keeps one entry per CDR3 protein. The table has more than 450,000 distinct CDR3 sequences, approximately 7.1% seen once. This sample stems from a study of response to subunit inactivated influenza vaccine. Findings and limits, study-wide: A suggestion made by the authors is that each seasonal influenza vaccination recruits few new T cells.

The receptor was derived from a man between 50 and 75 years old who received an inactivated influenza vaccine. The input for sequencing was PBMCs from blood, taken around 25 months after vaccination.

CDR3 bases: TGTGCCAGCAGCCTACTTCGGAGTTTCGAGCCCTACAATGAGCAGTTCTTC. Translated: CASSLLRSFEPYNEQFF. The chain is built from TRBV7-2 and TRBJ2-1; D call uncertain. CDR1 and CDR2 from the germline V gene are SGHTA and FQGNSA. Trimming took 5 bases from V and 2 from J, leaving 19 bases between them. The CDR3 covers 17 residues.